Here is one T cell receptor (beta chain) with its context. The V and J ends lost 6 bases and 4 bases respectively, with 13 bases between them. In germline, CDR1 is MNHEY, CDR2 SMNVEV (reference sequence). The CDR3 runs to 14 residues. Clones were sequenced by immunoSEQ multiplex PCR, and TCRdb holds only the in-frame ones, with some missing. Among 56,000 or so clones listed, under 90% were seen once. The entry originates in a study of blood T cell repertoires in COVID-19. Study-level background: Material from acute and convalescent COVID-19 was sourced from the United States, Italy and Spain. From T cells, B-cell-depleted T cells, or PBMCs came the material, which was cDNA or gDNA.

The specimen was peripheral blood. The source of this sequence is a woman older than 75 with acute or convalescent COVID-19. The chain links TRBV27 to TRBJ2-1; tentative D call: TRBD1 (6 bases). CDR3 in DNA: TGTGCCAGCAGCGTCGACAGGCCGTACAATGAGCAGTTCTTC. It encodes CASSVDRPYNEQFF.